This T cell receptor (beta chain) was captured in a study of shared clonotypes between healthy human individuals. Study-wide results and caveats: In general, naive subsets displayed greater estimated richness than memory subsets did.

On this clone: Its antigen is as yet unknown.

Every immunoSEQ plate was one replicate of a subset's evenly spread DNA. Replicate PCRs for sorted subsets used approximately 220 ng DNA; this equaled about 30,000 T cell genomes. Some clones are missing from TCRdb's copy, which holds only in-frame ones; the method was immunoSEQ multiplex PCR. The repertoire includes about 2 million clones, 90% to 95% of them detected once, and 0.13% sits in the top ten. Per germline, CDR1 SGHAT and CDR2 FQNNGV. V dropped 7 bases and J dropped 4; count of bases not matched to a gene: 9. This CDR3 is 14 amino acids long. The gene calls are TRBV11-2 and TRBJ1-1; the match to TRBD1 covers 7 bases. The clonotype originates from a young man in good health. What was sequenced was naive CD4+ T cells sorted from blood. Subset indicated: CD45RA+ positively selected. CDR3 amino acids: CASTLGGPSTEAFF. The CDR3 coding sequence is TGTGCCAGCACCCTAGGGGGCCCGAGCACTGAAGCTTTCTTT.